The next 30 T cell receptor beta chains were all read from a single sample in a study of human T cells and chemical hapten exposure. A single record per CDR3 protein comes from TCRdb applying MiXCR to the RACE reads. Of about 80,000 distinct CDR3 sequences detected, around 13% appear once; the ten largest clones hold more than 3.5%. As for time point: pre-sensitization, week 0. Treatment reported: therapeutic diphenylcyclopropenone sensitization with weekly scalp DPC. Sequences were derived from whole blood, sampled in connection with sensitization to the hapten diphenylcyclopropenone (DPC). All receptors come from a woman between 50 and 59 years old with alopecia areata. Some clones in this sample may be carry-over from other donors' samples.

This clonotype was counted only a few times. This chain connects TRBV2 to TRBJ2-1; 12 bases line up with TRBD2. V shed 2 bases, J shed 12 bases, and the junction held 8 bases outside the gene matches. CDR1 and CDR2 (germline): SNHLY, FYNNEI. The CDR3 is 15 amino acids. The CDR3 bases are TGTGCCAGCAGTGAAAGTGGACTAGCGGGATTAGGGCAGTTCTTC. It codes for CASSESGLAGLGQFF.

Ten or more counts support this clonotype. The rearrangement links TRBV27 to TRBJ1-6; the D gene is possibly TRBD1 (5 bases). This CDR3 comprises 12 residues. The germline V gene has CDR1 MNHEY and CDR2 SMNVEV (reference sequence). The V end lost 3 bases, the J end lost 10 bases, and 7 bases lay between the germline ends. The CDR3 region has the DNA TGTGCCAGCAGTTTGGGGGGGTCACCCCTCCACTTT. Protein product: CASSLGGSPLHF.

There are many counts of this clonotype. The gene calls are TRBV7-2 and TRBJ1-5; 11 positions match TRBD1. The CDR3 runs 16 residues. Germline CDR1 SGHTA, CDR2 FQGNSA. Trimming at V came to 4 bases and at J to 5 bases, leaving 7 bases not matched to a gene. In nucleotides, the CDR3 is TGTGCCAGCAGCTCCAGCGGGACAGGGGGTCATCAGCCCCAGCATTTT. It is translated as CASSSSGTGGHQPQHF.

The chain has TRBV19 and TRBJ2-6; D is undetermined. The CDR3 is 16 residues long. CDR1 is LNHDA and CDR2 is SQIVND in the germline V gene (reference sequence). The V gene lost 5 bases and the J gene lost 4 bases, with 15 bases spanning the gap. In DNA form, the CDR3 reads TGTGCCAGTAGTGTGGGCTCCCTGATAGGGGCCAACGTCCTGACTTTC. This translates into CASSVGSLIGANVLTF.

This clonotype was recorded at least ten times. The gene calls are TRBV20-1 and TRBJ2-1, with no clear D. V lost 5 bases and J lost 1, with 9 bases in between. This CDR3 has 13 residues. Germline V gene data show CDR1 as DFQATT and CDR2 as SNEGSKA (reference sequence). The CDR3 reads CSAPSKSYNEQFF. The CDR3 nucleotides are TGCAGTGCTCCTAGTAAATCCTACAATGAGCAGTTCTTC.

Written as DNA, the CDR3 is TGCAGTGCTGTCCGGCTAGCGGGAGGGCTCAACGAGCAGTACTTC. This encodes CSAVRLAGGLNEQYF. This sequence joins TRBV20-1 and TRBJ2-7; 12 positions agree with TRBD2. J lost 5 bases, V lost 5 bases, and 10 bases had no gene match. Germline lookup yields CDR1 DFQATT and CDR2 SNEGSKA (reference sequence). The CDR3 runs 15 residues.

A word on this clonotype: One end of the junction fails to match germline, which may point to a read error. This chain uses TRBV30 with TRBJ1-1; D remains ambiguous. The CDR3 is made up of 13 amino acids. The V gene's germline CDR1 is GTSNPN and CDR2 SVGIG (reference sequence). CDR3 in amino acids: CAWSRDYNTETFF. Here the CDR3 DNA reads TGTGCCTGGAGTCGTGATTACAACACTGAAACTTTCTTT.

This clonotype was seen only a few times. V is TRBV21-1 and J is TRBJ2-3; TRBD1 reflects the table's D call only, with no check against the DNA. TRBV21-1 is given as a pseudogene. The CDR3 has 13 residues. The CDR3, as DNA: TGTGCCCGCAATGTATCGAGGGGAGATACGCAGTATTTT. This sequence encodes CARNVSRGDTQYF.

This clonotype was seen only a few times. The CDR3 region is CASSDTGTSPLHF. CDR3 in DNA: TGTGCCAGCAGTGATACAGGGACTTCACCCCTCCACTTT. V and J are TRBV2 and TRBJ1-6; a weak D match, TRBD1 (6 bases). The CDR3 sequence is 13 residues long. V lost 3 bases and J lost 9, with 9 bases in between. Germline V gene data show CDR1 as SNHLY and CDR2 as FYNNEI.

V usage is TRBV4-1 and J usage is TRBJ2-7, with D tentatively TRBD1 (6 bases). Germline CDR1 reads MGHRA; CDR2 reads YSYEKL. The CDR3 has 13 amino acids. V lost 3 bases and J lost 3, with 9 bases in between. The CDR3 is CASSQPQGYEQYF. As DNA, the CDR3 is TGCGCCAGCAGCCAGCCACAGGGCTACGAGCAGTACTTC.

This clonotype was seen a single time. This chain joins TRBV6-1 and TRBJ2-1, with a possible D match to TRBD2 (6 bases). This CDR3 comprises 13 residues. Germline values: CDR1 MNHNS, CDR2 SASEGT. The V gene lost 7 bases and the J gene lost 4 bases, with 11 bases spanning the gap. CDR3 nucleotide sequence: TGTGCCAGCACGGGGGTCGATTACAATGAGCAGTTCTTC. As protein: CASTGVDYNEQFF.

A remark on this clonotype: One end of the junction is discordant with germline, which a read error may explain. The chain has TRBV7-2 and TRBJ1-6; D possibly corresponds to TRBD1 (6 bases). This CDR3 contains 16 residues. In germline, CDR1 is SGHTA, CDR2 FQGNSA. CDR3 loop: CASSIARGARVSPLHF. DNA for the CDR3: TGTGCCAGCAGCATAGCGAGGGGGGCGCGAGTCTCACCCCTCCACTTT.

The chain recombines TRBV12-3 or TRBV12-4 with TRBJ1-2; no firm D call. The ends were cut back, 5 bases at V and 4 bases at J, with 11 bases in the middle. This CDR3 has 13 amino acids. CDR3 bases: TGTGCCAGCAGTCCCGGGGAGAGCTATGGCTACACCTTC. Translated, it gives CASSPGESYGYTF.

The chain combines TRBV10-3 with TRBJ2-7; D uncertain. V was clipped by 0 bases and J by 5 bases, with 11 bases between them. Germline CDR1 and CDR2: ENHRY and SYGVKD. The CDR3 covers 14 residues. CDR3 residues: CAISESSGSHEQYF. CDR3 in DNA: TGTGCCATCAGTGAGTCGTCTGGGTCCCACGAGCAGTACTTC.

The chain combines TRBV12-3 or TRBV12-4 with TRBJ1-2; 8 nucleotides align to TRBD1. This CDR3 spans 17 amino acids. With 6 bases clipped from V and 7 bases from J, the junction kept 19 bases outside the gene matches. The CDR3 sequence is CASSHTGTGLIMGGYTF. The CDR3 DNA sequence: TGTGCCAGCAGCCATACCGGGACAGGCCTTATCATGGGTGGCTACACCTTC.

This chain connects TRBV2 to TRBJ2-7, with D perhaps TRBD1 or TRBD2 (6 bases each). The V gene's germline CDR1 is SNHLY and CDR2 FYNNEI. This CDR3 contains 13 residues. V lost 4 bases, J lost 4 bases, and 11 bases lay in between. DNA for the CDR3: TGTGCCAGCAGTGGGGGGGCTACGTACGAGCAGTACTTC. Protein sequence: CASSGGATYEQYF.

This clonotype was counted a few times. The chain joins TRBV28 to TRBJ1-4; TRBD1 is a possible D gene (6 bases). The CDR3 has 16 residues. V lost 4 bases, J lost 8 bases, and 20 bases lay in between. CDR1 is MDHEN, CDR2 SYDVKM, per germline. The CDR3 nucleotides read TGTGCCAGCAGTTCTCGCGGTGGGACATGGGGCGAAAAACTGTTTTTT. This codes for CASSSRGGTWGEKLFF.

V gene TRBV11-2 combines with J gene TRBJ2-5, with D possibly TRBD2 on 6 matching bases. Germline V gene data show CDR1 as SGHAT and CDR2 as FQNNGV. The ends were cut back, 5 bases at V and 13 bases at J, with 14 bases in the middle. The CDR3 consists of 11 residues. The CDR3 is CASSVAVPRYF. The CDR3 region has the DNA TGTGCCAGCAGCGTAGCGGTCCCTAGGTACTTC.

Notes on this clonotype: The CDR3 end shows no conserved phenylalanine or tryptophan, and so a read error is likely. V is TRBV7-8 and J is TRBJ2-7; D is undetermined. CDR3 length equals 12 residues. V was clipped by 1 base and J by 4 bases, with 5 bases between them. The V gene's germline CDR1 is SGHVS and CDR2 FQNEAQ. The DNA of the CDR3 is TGTGCCAGCAGCTTAGTAGGGTACGAGCAGTACCTC. This gives the protein CASSLVGYEQYL.

This chain connects TRBV28 to TRBJ2-5; 8 bases agree with TRBD1. The length of the CDR3 is 13 residues. V lost 7 bases, J lost 5 bases, and 6 bases stayed unmatched. Germline V lookup: CDR1 MDHEN, CDR2 SYDVKM. CDR3 region: CASKDRVVETQYF. DNA of the CDR3: TGTGCCAGCAAGGACAGGGTGGTGGAGACCCAGTACTTC.

This clonotype was counted ten times or more. This sequence joins TRBV7-9 and TRBJ1-5; D unresolved. The germline V gene has CDR1 SEHNR and CDR2 FQNEAQ (reference sequence). The V end was cut by 5 bases, the J end by 3 bases, with 5 bases between. The CDR3 spans 12 residues. CDR3 DNA: TGTGCCAGCAGCCGGGACAATCAGCCCCAGCATTTT. Encoded protein: CASSRDNQPQHF.

This clonotype was picked up a small number of times. The chain carries TRBV29-1 and TRBJ2-1; 11 bases map to TRBD2. With V trimmed by 4 bases and J by 6 bases, 8 bases remained unmatched. Per germline, CDR1 SQVTM and CDR2 ANQGSEA. CDR3 length equals 15 residues. CDR3 in DNA: TGCAGCGTTGTGACTAGCGGGACTGGTGGCAATGAGCAGTTCTTC. Translation gives CSVVTSGTGGNEQFF.

This clonotype has at least ten counts. The chain carries TRBV28 and TRBJ2-2; no reliable D call. With 8 bases removed from V and 2 bases from J, the gap between germline ends came to 12 bases. Germline V CDR1 and CDR2: MDHEN, SYDVKM. The CDR3 loop spans 14 amino acids. The CDR3 nucleotides are TGTGCCAGCCACCCCCCCCTAAACACCGGGGAGCTGTTTTTT. Protein: CASHPPLNTGELFF.

V gene TRBV6-5 combines with J gene TRBJ2-7; tentatively, D is TRBD2 (5 bases). Germline CDR1 is MNHEY and CDR2 is SVGAGI. The CDR3 has 16 amino acids. V was trimmed by 7 bases and J by 7 bases, leaving 26 bases between them. CDR3 coding DNA: TGTGCCAGCACCAGCGCTGAGGGCCCGATTGTGGGGGAGCAGTACTTC. Amino acids: CASTSAEGPIVGEQYF.

This clonotype was picked up a small number of times. The chain joins TRBV29-1 to TRBJ2-7; TRBD1 matches at 9 bases. The CDR3 is made up of 13 amino acids. The junction had 4 bases not matched to a gene; V was cut back by 7 bases and J by 0 bases. Germline loops: CDR1 SQVTM, CDR2 ANQGSEA. CDR3 DNA: TGCAGCGCGGGACAGGGAAACTCCTACGAGCAGTACTTC. It specifies CSAGQGNSYEQYF.

The chain is built from TRBV3-1 and TRBJ1-1; D not resolved. CDR3 length equals 12 residues. Germline values: CDR1 LGHDT, CDR2 YNNKEL (reference sequence). V lost 4 bases and J lost 3, with 6 bases in between. CDR3 DNA sequence: TGTGCCAGCAGCCGGTGGGACACTGAAGCTTTCTTT. Its translation: CASSRWDTEAFF.

The count of this clonotype is one. The rearrangement uses TRBV5-6 and TRBJ1-4, with no clear D. Trimming took 1 base from V and 3 from J, leaving 13 bases between them. In germline, CDR1 is SGHDT, CDR2 YYEEEE. This CDR3 has 16 residues. CDR3 residues: CASSLTGIDPNEKLFF. The CDR3 DNA reads as TGTGCCAGCAGCTTGACCGGGATAGACCCTAATGAAAAACTGTTTTTT.

This sequence joins TRBV2 and TRBJ2-3; no reliable D call. This CDR3 spans 15 amino acids. Between the trimmed V and J ends, which lost 6 bases and 3 bases, there was a span of 16 bases. CDR1 SNHLY and CDR2 FYNNEI come from the germline V gene. The CDR3 DNA is TGTGCCAGCAGGCGGACGATGTCAACAACAGATACGCAGTATTTT. Protein sequence: CASRRTMSTTDTQYF.

The chain is built from TRBV5-1 and TRBJ1-1; no definite D call. This CDR3 has 14 residues. Germline lookup yields CDR1 SGHRS and CDR2 YFSETQ. V was cut by 3 bases and J by 1 base, with 10 bases left in between. In DNA form, the CDR3 reads TGCGCCAGCAGCTCCCACCCTTGGAACACTGAAGCTTTCTTT. It yields the protein CASSSHPWNTEAFF.

The genes are TRBV11-2 and TRBJ2-3, with D perhaps matching TRBD2 (6 bases). V was shortened by 5 bases and J by 1 base, with 13 bases between the two germline ends. The CDR3 is 15 amino acids. Germline V CDR1 and CDR2: SGHAT, FQNNGV. The CDR3: CASSLRLGRTDTQYF. CDR3 coding DNA: TGTGCCAGCAGCCTGCGACTAGGTCGCACAGATACGCAGTATTTT.